The 27 T cell receptor beta chains below come from one sample, sequenced in a study of cytomegalovirus exposure and HLA in healthy donors. This table comes from immunoSEQ multiplex PCR, and its TCRdb copy is limited to in-frame clones, with some not included. The table lists approximately 150,000 clones, approximately 86% of them singletons. Material: PBMCs. These receptors came from a young man in good health and CMV-seropositive.

CDR3 in DNA: TGTGCCAGTCTTCCAGGGGGGCAGGAGCAGTTCTTC. Protein: CASLPGGQEQFF. This chain links TRBV30 with TRBJ2-1, with D perhaps matching TRBD1 (7 bases). The CDR3 runs to 12 residues. Trimming took 8 bases from V and 10 from J, leaving 18 bases between them. From germline, CDR1 is GTSNPN and CDR2 SVGIG (reference sequence).

This clone was recorded only once. The chain joins TRBV29-1 to TRBJ2-5, with D maybe TRBD1 (6 bases). Germline assignment: CDR1 SQVTM and CDR2 ANQGSEA. The CDR3 runs 12 residues. V lost 7 bases to trimming and J lost 1 base, with 10 bases between them. DNA of the CDR3: TGCAGCGCAAGACAGGTCCAAGAGACCCAGTACTTC. Encoded protein: CSARQVQETQYF.

Details on this clone: The junction departs from the called germline gene at one end, perhaps through a read error. The chain has TRBV19 and TRBJ1-4; a weak D match, TRBD1 (5 bases). The CDR3 loop spans 14 amino acids. Germline V CDR1 and CDR2: LNHDA, SQIVND (reference sequence). CDR3 sequence reads: CASSIGGWNGKLFF. DNA of the CDR3: TGTGCCAGTAGTATCGGGGGGTGGAATGGAAAACTGTTTTTT.

This chain uses TRBV10-3 with TRBJ2-1; TRBD2 might be the D (5 bases). This CDR3 contains 15 residues. Germline V gives CDR1 ENHRY, CDR2 SYGVKD. V lost 2 bases and J 0 bases, leaving 8 bases between the germline ends. The CDR3 DNA is TGTGCCATCAGTGAGATCACTAGCTCCTACAATGAGCAGTTCTTC. Translating gives CAISEITSSYNEQFF.

V and J are TRBV21-1 and TRBJ2-1; the table names TRBD2, a call not compared with the DNA. TRBV21-1 is a pseudogene locus. The CDR3 consists of 19 residues. The CDR3 DNA sequence: TGTGCCAGCAGGCCCGCTTCCATTTTTAGCGGGGGACTCGACAATGAGCAGTTCTTC. Translated, it gives CASRPASIFSGGLDNEQFF.

The chain has TRBV29-1 and TRBJ2-1, with D maybe TRBD2 (7 bases). The V end was cut by 6 bases, the J end by 4 bases, with 13 bases between. The germline V gene encodes CDR1 SQVTM and CDR2 ANQGSEA. The CDR3 spans 13 residues. CDR3 in amino acids: CSVTGGRYNEQFF. DNA of the CDR3: TGCAGCGTAACCGGGGGGCGGTACAATGAGCAGTTCTTC.

This clone has only one observation. This chain joins TRBV5-4 and TRBJ1-2; 12 nucleotides align to TRBD1. V shed 4 bases, J shed 8 bases, and the junction held 9 bases outside the gene matches. The germline gives CDR1 SGHNT, CDR2 YYREEE (reference sequence). The CDR3 has 15 residues. CDR3 protein: CASSVSGTGGRGYTF. The CDR3 bases are TGTGCCAGCAGCGTCTCCGGGACAGGGGGCCGAGGCTACACCTTC.

The V and J genes are TRBV14 and TRBJ1-2, with D unresolved. The CDR3 runs to 15 residues. The V end lost 0 bases, the J end lost 2 bases, and 10 bases lay between the germline ends. The germline V gene encodes CDR1 SGHDN and CDR2 FVKESK. The CDR3 here is CASSQDPLRNYGYTF. The CDR3 region has the DNA TGTGCCAGCAGCCAAGATCCATTGCGGAACTATGGCTACACCTTC.

CDR3 amino acids: CASSASGSTDTQYF. The DNA for the CDR3 is TGTGCCAGCAGCGCCAGCGGTAGCACAGATACGCAGTATTTT. The chain is built from TRBV9 and TRBJ2-3, with D perhaps TRBD2 (5 bases). The CDR3 covers 14 residues. Looked up from germline, CDR1 is SGDLS and CDR2 is YYNGEE. V lost 3 bases to trimming and J lost 0 bases, with 8 bases between them.

The V call is TRBV5-1, the J call TRBJ1-1; unclear D gene. The CDR3 loop spans 14 amino acids. CDR1 and CDR2 (germline): SGHRS, YFSETQ. V lost 6 bases and J 1 base, leaving 13 bases between the germline ends. The CDR3 here is CASTPGIGNTEAFF. CDR3 DNA: TGCGCCAGCACTCCGGGGATTGGGAACACTGAAGCTTTCTTT.

This sequence joins TRBV4-1 and TRBJ2-3, with 7 bases aligning to TRBD2. This CDR3 has 16 residues. Germline V gene data show CDR1 as MGHRA and CDR2 as YSYEKL. Trimming at V came to 0 bases and at J to 3 bases, leaving 6 bases not matched to a gene. The CDR3 is CASSQDPSGPTDTQYF. The CDR3 DNA is TGCGCCAGCAGCCAAGATCCTAGCGGCCCAACAGATACGCAGTATTTT.

V usage is TRBV6-1 and J usage is TRBJ2-3; 11 bases match TRBD2. The CDR3 length is 15 residues. CDR1 MNHNS and CDR2 SASEGT come from the germline V gene. Trimming took 5 bases from V and 5 from J; bases not matched to a gene: 6. The CDR3 here is CASSRLAGSGDTQYF. The CDR3, as DNA: TGTGCCAGCAGTCGACTAGCGGGGTCGGGAGATACGCAGTATTTT.

This clone came up once. The chain recombines TRBV5-1 with TRBJ2-7, with D maybe TRBD1 (5 bases). V was clipped by 1 base and J by 3 bases, with 11 bases between them. This CDR3 is 14 amino acids long. CDR1 is SGHRS and CDR2 is YFSETQ in the germline V gene. The CDR3 spells CASSLRQIDYEQYF. The CDR3 DNA is TGCGCCAGCAGCTTGAGACAGATTGACTACGAGCAGTACTTC.

V usage is TRBV7-6 and J usage is TRBJ2-5, with 10 bases fitting TRBD2. Germline values: CDR1 SGHVS, CDR2 FNYEAQ. The CDR3 contains 14 residues. Losses at the gene ends were 4 bases for V and 2 bases for J; bases not matched to a gene: 1. The CDR3 bases are TGTGCCAGCAGCTATAGCGGGGGGCAAGAGACCCAGTACTTC. It codes for CASSYSGGQETQYF.

The chain joins TRBV19 to TRBJ1-2; 9 bases fit TRBD1. The CDR3 runs 15 residues. Germline CDR1 reads LNHDA; CDR2 reads SQIVND (reference sequence). J was trimmed by 6 bases and V by 1 base; bases with no gene match: 6. The CDR3 sequence is CASSIANRGRDGYTF. CDR3 bases: TGTGCCAGTAGTATAGCAAACAGGGGGCGGGATGGCTACACCTTC.

The gene calls are TRBV5-1 and TRBJ1-2; TRBD1 matches 9 bases. The germline V gene has CDR1 SGHRS and CDR2 YFSETQ. The V segment lost 1 base and the J segment 1 base; nucleotides outside the gene matches: 2. This CDR3 is 15 amino acids long. The CDR3 coding sequence is TGCGCCAGCAGCTTGATGGGACAGGGTAACTATGGCTACACCTTC. The encoded protein is CASSLMGQGNYGYTF.

The DNA of the CDR3 is TGTGCCAGCAGCTTAGCGTTTACAGGAGAAGATAACGAGCAGTACTTC. This encodes CASSLAFTGEDNEQYF. V gene TRBV7-9 combines with J gene TRBJ2-7, with D possibly being TRBD1 (5 bases). With 0 bases removed from V and 5 bases from J, the gap between germline ends came to 17 bases. The CDR3 is 16 residues long. Germline CDR1 is SEHNR and CDR2 is FQNEAQ (reference sequence).

This chain connects TRBV9 to TRBJ2-3; TRBD2 agrees at 9 bases. Germline CDR1 SGDLS, CDR2 YYNGEE. This CDR3 region has 18 residues. With V trimmed by 0 bases and J by 0 bases, 8 bases remained unmatched. CDR3 protein: CASSVGLAGFTSTDTQYF. The CDR3 coding sequence is TGTGCCAGCAGCGTAGGTCTAGCGGGGTTCACTAGCACAGATACGCAGTATTTT.

The J gene is TRBJ1-2, the V gene TRBV28; a weak D match, TRBD1 (5 bases). The ends were cut back, 6 bases at V and 4 bases at J, with 15 bases in the middle. The CDR3 is 14 residues long. Germline V lookup: CDR1 MDHEN, CDR2 SYDVKM. The CDR3: CASSLGARGYGYTF. In DNA, the CDR3 is TGTGCCAGCAGCCTAGGGGCCCGCGGCTATGGCTACACCTTC.

The gene calls are TRBV27 and TRBJ1-6; tentative D call: TRBD1 (5 bases). V was shortened by 7 bases and J by 14 bases, with 9 bases between the two germline ends. The CDR3 is 10 residues long. CDR1 and CDR2 (germline): MNHEY, SMNVEV (reference sequence). CDR3: CASKGATLHF. CDR3 coding DNA: TGTGCCAGCAAAGGGGCGACCCTCCACTTT.

The genes are TRBV30 and TRBJ2-7, with a weak D call TRBD2 (5 bases). Germline CDR1 GTSNPN, CDR2 SVGIG (reference sequence). The CDR3 is 13 amino acids. V was clipped by 3 bases and J by 4 bases, with 13 bases between them. CDR3 coding DNA: TGTGCCTGGAGAGTTAGCGCTGCGTACGAGCAGTACTTC. As protein: CAWRVSAAYEQYF.

This chain connects TRBV6-1 to TRBJ2-1, with 8 positions matching TRBD2. V trimming: 6 bases; J trimming: 2 bases; junction bases outside the gene matches: 6. This CDR3 has 15 amino acids. Per germline, CDR1 MNHNS and CDR2 SASEGT. The CDR3 loop is CASSLFSGAYNEQFF. The CDR3 bases are TGTGCCAGCAGCCTATTTAGCGGGGCCTACAATGAGCAGTTCTTC.

As DNA, the CDR3 is TGTGCCGCCATGGGGGGATTGAACACTGAAGCTTTCTTT. It yields the protein CAAMGGLNTEAFF. The V and J genes are TRBV18 and TRBJ1-1, with D possibly being TRBD1 (5 bases). The CDR3 runs 13 residues. Trimming left V 11 bases short and J 0 bases short, with 13 bases between. Looked up from germline, CDR1 is KGHSH and CDR2 is LQKENI.

The chain couples TRBV18 to TRBJ1-4, with 11 bases identical to TRBD1. The trim removed 3 bases at V and 5 bases at J, leaving 2 bases unmatched. The CDR3 has 15 residues. Germline CDR1 reads KGHSH; CDR2 reads LQKENI. CDR3 region: CASSPGTGGNEKLFF. The CDR3 DNA reads as TGTGCCAGCTCACCGGGGACAGGGGGAAATGAAAAACTGTTTTTT.

This sequence joins TRBV5-1 and TRBJ2-3, with D perhaps TRBD1 (6 bases). The CDR3 sequence is 15 residues long. Trimming removed 2 bases at V and 4 bases at J, with 14 bases between. The V gene's germline CDR1 is SGHRS and CDR2 YFSETQ. CDR3 amino acids: CASSLSPGVADTQYF. As DNA, the CDR3 is TGCGCCAGCAGCTTAAGCCCAGGGGTGGCAGATACGCAGTATTTT.

This clone was seen a few times. The chain uses TRBV7-2 and TRBJ1-2; TRBD1 aligns across 7 bases. The CDR3 extends over 14 amino acids. Per the germline V gene, CDR1 is SGHTA and CDR2 is FQGNSA. Trimming took 1 base from V and 6 from J; bases not matched to a gene: 5. The CDR3 reads CASSLVTGSHGYTF. The CDR3 DNA follows: TGTGCCAGCAGCTTAGTGACAGGGAGCCATGGCTACACCTTC. The entire variable domain, with the rest obtained from reference TRBV7-2 and TRBJ1-2, is as follows: GAGVSQSPSNKVTEKGKDVELRCDPISGHTALYWYRQSLGQGLEFLIYFQGNSAPDKSGLPSDRFSAERTGGSVSTLTIQRTQQEDSAVYLCASSLVTGSHGYTFGSGTRLTVV.

This chain connects TRBV11-3 to TRBJ2-1, with 9 bases that match TRBD1. This CDR3 has 16 amino acids. V dropped 5 bases and J dropped 7; count of bases not matched to a gene: 12. Germline V CDR1 and CDR2: SGHNT, YENEEA. CDR3 region: CASSDAWGQGSNEQFF. CDR3 coding DNA: TGTGCCAGCAGCGACGCCTGGGGACAGGGCAGTAATGAGCAGTTCTTC.